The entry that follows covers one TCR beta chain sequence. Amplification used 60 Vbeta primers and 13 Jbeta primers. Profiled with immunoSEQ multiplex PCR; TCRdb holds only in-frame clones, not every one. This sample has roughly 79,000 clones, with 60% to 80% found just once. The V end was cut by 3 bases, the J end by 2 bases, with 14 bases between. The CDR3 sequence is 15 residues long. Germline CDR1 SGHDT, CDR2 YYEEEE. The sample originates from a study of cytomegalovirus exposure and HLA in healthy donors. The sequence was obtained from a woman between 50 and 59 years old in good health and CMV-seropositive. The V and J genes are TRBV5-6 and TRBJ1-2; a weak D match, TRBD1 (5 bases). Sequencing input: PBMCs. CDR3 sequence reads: CASSWAPDSNYGYTF. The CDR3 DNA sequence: TGTGCCAGCAGCTGGGCACCCGACAGCAACTATGGCTACACCTTC.